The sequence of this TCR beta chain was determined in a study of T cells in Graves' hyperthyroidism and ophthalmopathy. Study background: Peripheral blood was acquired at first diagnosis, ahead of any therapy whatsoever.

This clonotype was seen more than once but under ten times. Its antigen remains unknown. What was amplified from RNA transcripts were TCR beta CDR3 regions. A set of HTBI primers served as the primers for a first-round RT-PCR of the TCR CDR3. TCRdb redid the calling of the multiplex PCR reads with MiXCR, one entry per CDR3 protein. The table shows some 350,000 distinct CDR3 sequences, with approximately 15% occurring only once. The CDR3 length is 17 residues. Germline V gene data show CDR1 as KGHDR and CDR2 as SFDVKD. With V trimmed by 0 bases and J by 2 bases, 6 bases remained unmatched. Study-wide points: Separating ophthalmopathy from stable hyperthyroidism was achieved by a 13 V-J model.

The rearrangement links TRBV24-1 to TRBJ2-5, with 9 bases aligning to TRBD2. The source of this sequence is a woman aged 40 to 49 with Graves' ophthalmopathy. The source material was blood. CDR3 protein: CATSDLISGGGQETQYF. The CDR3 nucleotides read TGTGCCACCAGTGATTTGATTAGCGGGGGCGGTCAAGAGACCCAGTACTTC.